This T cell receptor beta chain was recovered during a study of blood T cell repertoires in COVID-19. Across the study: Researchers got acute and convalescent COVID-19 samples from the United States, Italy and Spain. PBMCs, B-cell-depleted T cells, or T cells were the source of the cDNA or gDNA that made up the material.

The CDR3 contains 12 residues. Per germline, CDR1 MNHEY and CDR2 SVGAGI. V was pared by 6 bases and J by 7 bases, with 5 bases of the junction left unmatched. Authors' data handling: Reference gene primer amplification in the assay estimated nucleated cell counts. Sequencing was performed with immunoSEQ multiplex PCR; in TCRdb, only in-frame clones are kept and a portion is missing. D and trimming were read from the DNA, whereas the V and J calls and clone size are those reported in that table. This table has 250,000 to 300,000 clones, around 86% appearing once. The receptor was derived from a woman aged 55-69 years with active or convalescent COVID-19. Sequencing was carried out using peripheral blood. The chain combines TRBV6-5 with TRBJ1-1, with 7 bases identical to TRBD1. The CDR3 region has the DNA TGTGCCAGCAGCCCCGGGACAGTTGAAGCTTTCTTT. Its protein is CASSPGTVEAFF.